This passage covers 11 T cell receptor beta chains from one sample sequenced in a study of beta chain features in type 1 diabetes. Every bit of the isolated RNA underwent reverse transcription, so sequencing read expressed TCRB transcripts. The protocol was immunoSEQ multiplex PCR, while the TCRdb copy is restricted to in-frame clones and leaves out a portion. The table shows hundreds of thousands of clones, with about 16% occurring only once. Material for sequencing was naive CD4+ T cells from blood. These receptors were taken from a man aged 18 to 29 in good health.

This clone occurred a few times. This chain uses TRBV28 with TRBJ1-1; maybe TRBD1 (5 bases). The CDR3 spans 13 residues. Trimming cost V 5 bases and J 9 bases, with 16 bases left between them. Per the germline V gene, CDR1 is MDHEN and CDR2 is SYDVKM. The CDR3 coding sequence is TGTGCCAGCAGTAACCCGTCGGGGGGACAAGCTTTCTTT. This gives the protein CASSNPSGGQAFF.

The J gene is TRBJ2-7, the V gene TRBV6-5; D uncertain. V lost 6 bases and J 3 bases, leaving 6 bases between the germline ends. CDR3 length equals 11 residues. Germline CDR1 reads MNHEY; CDR2 reads SVGAGI. The CDR3 sequence is CASRISYEQYF. Written as DNA, the CDR3 is TGTGCCAGCAGGATTAGCTACGAGCAGTACTTC.

The J gene is TRBJ1-2, the V gene TRBV7-2, with D perhaps matching TRBD1 (5 bases). The CDR3 is 13 amino acids. V lost 1 base and J lost 4, with 7 bases in between. CDR1 SGHTA and CDR2 FQGNSA come from the germline V gene. The CDR3 DNA reads as TGTGCCAGCAGCTTAGGGACAATCTATGGCTACACCTTC. It is translated as CASSLGTIYGYTF.

This clone was counted only a few times. The rearrangement links TRBV6-1 to TRBJ2-7; TRBD1 matches 8 bases. There are 14 residues in the CDR3. Germline-derived CDR1 and CDR2 are MNHNS and SASEGT. Trimming at V came to 4 bases and at J to 2 bases, leaving 4 bases not matched to a gene. The CDR3 bases are TGTGCCAGCAGTGGCCGGGACAGGACCTACGAGCAGTACTTC. Its translation: CASSGRDRTYEQYF.

This clone was found a few times. The chain carries TRBV18 and TRBJ1-6, with D possibly matching TRBD1 (5 bases). This CDR3 is built from 14 residues. V was pared by 3 bases and J by 7 bases, with 10 bases between. Germline CDR1 and CDR2: KGHSH and LQKENI. CDR3 coding DNA: TGTGCCAGCTCACCGGGCAGGGAGAATTCACCCCTCCACTTT. This gives the protein CASSPGRENSPLHF.

Only a few counts were recorded for this clone. The rearrangement links TRBV7-2 to TRBJ1-4; no clear D gene. The CDR3 has 14 amino acids. CDR1 is SGHTA, CDR2 FQGNSA, per germline. CDR3 region: CATKDRAFNEKLFF. DNA of the CDR3: TGTGCTACCAAGGACCGGGCCTTTAATGAAAAACTGTTTTTT.

On this clone: A read error may produce the germline difference seen at one junction end. The gene calls are TRBV5-1 and TRBJ2-7; D may correspond to TRBD1 or TRBD2 (5 bases each). The CDR3 is made up of 15 amino acids. Germline loops: CDR1 SGHRS, CDR2 YFSETQ. CDR3 residues: CASSGRGGFSNEQYF. DNA of the CDR3: TGCGCCAGCAGCGGCCGGGGCGGCTTCTCCAACGAGCAGTACTTC.

The rearrangement joins TRBV15 to TRBJ2-7, with D tentatively TRBD2 (6 bases). V lost 0 bases and J 1 base, leaving 16 bases between the germline ends. This CDR3 region has 17 residues. The V gene's germline CDR1 is LNHNV and CDR2 YYDKDF (reference sequence). CDR3: CATSRDAGTSYSYEQYF. In nucleotides, the CDR3 is TGTGCCACCAGCAGAGACGCCGGGACTTCTTATTCCTACGAGCAGTACTTC.

The V and J genes are TRBV7-2 and TRBJ1-2; TRBD1 agrees at 7 bases. The CDR3 is made up of 15 amino acids. Trimming at V came to 5 bases and at J to 2 bases, leaving 8 bases not matched to a gene. The germline gives CDR1 SGHTA, CDR2 FQGNSA. The DNA of the CDR3 is TGTGCCAGCAGCCCAATTACGACAGGGAACTATGGCTACACCTTC. Its translation: CASSPITTGNYGYTF.

This clone was seen a few times. The chain is built from TRBV5-1 and TRBJ2-3; the match to TRBD2 covers 13 bases. The trim removed 4 bases at V and 5 bases at J, leaving 7 bases unmatched. CDR3 length: 16 amino acids. The germline gives CDR1 SGHRS, CDR2 YFSETQ. CDR3: CASSPPTSGGLDTQYF. As DNA, the CDR3 is TGCGCCAGCAGCCCGCCGACTAGCGGGGGGCTAGATACGCAGTATTTT.

This chain links TRBV11-2 with TRBJ2-7, with D unresolved. Per germline, CDR1 SGHAT and CDR2 FQNNGV. Trimming cost V 3 bases and J 3 bases, with 9 bases left between them. The CDR3 sequence is 13 residues long. As DNA, the CDR3 is TGTGCCAGCAGCTTGGAGACCTTCTACGAGCAGTACTTC. This translates into CASSLETFYEQYF.